The subject of this entry is one TCR beta chain. Next came a second PCR, run for about 6 to 11 cycles, which used a sample-barcoded 5' primer along with a J-beta primer mix. From the 5' RACE reads, TCRdb called clonotypes with MiXCR, one entry per CDR3 protein. The sample has about 1.8 million distinct CDR3 sequences, less than 50% seen once. Per sample, no less than 6 micrograms of total RNA were extracted. The data stem from a study of blood T cells in healthy people across ages. Germline V gene lookup returns CDR1 MNHEY and CDR2 SVGEGT. V was cut by 3 bases and J by 1 base, with 5 bases left in between. The CDR3 totals 13 residues.

This chain joins TRBV6-2 or TRBV6-3 and TRBJ2-3; D is undetermined. The source is a woman aged 40 to 49 in good health. Sequences were obtained from blood. CDR3 nucleotides: TGTGCCAGCAGTTATGCGGGCACAGATACGCAGTATTTT. This encodes CASSYAGTDTQYF.